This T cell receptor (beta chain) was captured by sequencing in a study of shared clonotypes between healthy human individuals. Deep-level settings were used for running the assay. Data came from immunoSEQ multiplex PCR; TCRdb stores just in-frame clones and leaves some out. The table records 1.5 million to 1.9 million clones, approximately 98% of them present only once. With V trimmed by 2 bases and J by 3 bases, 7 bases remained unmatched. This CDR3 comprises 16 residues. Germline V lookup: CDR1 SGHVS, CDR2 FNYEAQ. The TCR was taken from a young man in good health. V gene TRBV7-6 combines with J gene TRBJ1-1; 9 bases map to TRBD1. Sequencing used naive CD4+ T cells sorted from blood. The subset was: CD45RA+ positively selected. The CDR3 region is CASSLLDRGVDTEAFF. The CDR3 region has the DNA TGTGCCAGCAGCTTACTGGACAGGGGAGTCGACACTGAAGCTTTCTTT. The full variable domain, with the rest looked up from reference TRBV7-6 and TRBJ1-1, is GAGVSQSPRYKVTKRGQDVALRCDPISGHVSLYWYRQALGQGPEFLTYFNYEAQQDKSGLPNDRFSAERPEGSISTLTIQRTEQRDSAMYRCASSLLDRGVDTEAFFGQGTRLTVV.